The next 5 T cell receptor beta chains were all read from a single sample in a study of graft-versus-host responses after intestinal transplantation. Sequenced by immunoSEQ multiplex PCR; TCRdb stores in-frame clones only, minus some. The repertoire has about 98,000 clones, about 84% of them found once; the top ten carry approximately 1.5%. This specimen was PBMCs, taken 255 days after intestinal transplant. The receptors stem from a human patient who received an intestinal transplant, so some T cells may come from the graft donor.

The chain recombines TRBV4-1 with TRBJ1-3; maybe TRBD1 (5 bases). The CDR3 length is 15 residues. Trimming left V 5 bases short and J 8 bases short, with 19 bases between. Germline CDR1 MGHRA, CDR2 YSYEKL. CDR3 DNA sequence: TGCGCCAGCAGCAGCGAACCGGGACTAAGGGACACCATATATTTT. Its translation: CASSSEPGLRDTIYF.

The gene calls are TRBV27 and TRBJ2-1; TRBD2 agrees at 7 bases. J gave up 9 bases and V 5 bases, and 7 bases lay outside the gene matches. Germline V gene lookup returns CDR1 MNHEY and CDR2 SMNVEV (reference sequence). The CDR3 totals 13 residues. This chain's CDR3 is CASSPGASGEQFF. CDR3 sequence (DNA): TGTGCCAGCAGTCCTGGGGCTAGCGGTGAGCAGTTCTTC.

The chain links TRBV29-1 to TRBJ1-1, with D unresolved. The CDR3 runs to 13 residues. V lost 2 bases, J lost 12 bases, and 19 bases lay in between. The germline gives CDR1 SQVTM, CDR2 ANQGSEA. The DNA of the CDR3 is TGCAGCGTTGAATCGAGGTTTGGGAGGGAACCTTTCTTT. Amino acids: CSVESRFGREPFF.

The chain employs TRBV30 and TRBJ2-7; 7 bases align to TRBD1. The germline gives CDR1 GTSNPN, CDR2 SVGIG (reference sequence). The CDR3 covers 13 residues. The trim removed 6 bases at V and 2 bases at J, leaving 7 bases unmatched. This CDR3 reads CACVVQGAYEQYF. The DNA of the CDR3 is TGTGCCTGTGTCGTGCAGGGGGCCTACGAGCAGTACTTC.

The J gene is TRBJ2-7, the V gene TRBV6-5; TRBD2 matches at 7 bases. The length of the CDR3 is 15 residues. The V gene end was trimmed by 0 bases and the J gene end by 4 bases; junction bases not matched to a gene: 6. Germline loops: CDR1 MNHEY, CDR2 SVGAGI. The CDR3 sequence is CASSYSYQGGYEQYV. As DNA, the CDR3 is TGTGCCAGCAGTTACTCGTACCAGGGAGGGTACGAGCAGTACGTC.